This T cell receptor beta chain derives from a study of Tregs in tolerant kidney transplant recipients. Study in general: Related graft donors supplied nonmyeloablative bone marrow transplants, and mixed chimerism was transient.

With 5 bases clipped from V and 3 bases from J, the junction kept 3 bases outside the gene matches. This CDR3 has 15 residues. Per the germline V gene, CDR1 is SEHNR and CDR2 is FQNEAQ (reference sequence). Findings of the study overall: Antigen-driven expansion was suggested because donor-specific Tregs expanded more than all Tregs in tolerant patients. Changing PCR primers prevented nucleotide comparison between some patients' samples.

Turning to this clone: The antigen remains unidentified.

TCRdb keeps only in-frame clones here, not all; method: immunoSEQ multiplex PCR. The sample records some 80,000 clones, under 98% being singletons. The chain uses TRBV7-9 and TRBJ2-2, with TRBD1 identical over 10 bases. The starting material was CD4+ T cells from blood, obtained before the transplant. The sequence came from a human donor who received a combined kidney and bone marrow transplant. The CDR3 nucleotides read TGTGCCAGCAGCCCGGGACAGGGGCACACCGGGGAGCTGTTTTTT. This gives the protein CASSPGQGHTGELFF.